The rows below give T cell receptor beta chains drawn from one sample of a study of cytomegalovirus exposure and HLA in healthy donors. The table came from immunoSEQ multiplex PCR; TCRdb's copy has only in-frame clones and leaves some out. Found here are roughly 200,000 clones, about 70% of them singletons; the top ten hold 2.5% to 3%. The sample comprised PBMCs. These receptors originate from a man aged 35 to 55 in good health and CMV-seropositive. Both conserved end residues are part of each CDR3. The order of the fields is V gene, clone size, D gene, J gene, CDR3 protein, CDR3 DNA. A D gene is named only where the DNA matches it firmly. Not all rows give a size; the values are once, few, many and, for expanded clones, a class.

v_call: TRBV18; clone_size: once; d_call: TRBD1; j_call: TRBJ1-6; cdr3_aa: CASSPVRGTGIYSPLHF; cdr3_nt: TGTGCCAGCTCGCCCGTCCGCGGGACAGGGATTTATTCACCCCTCCACTTT
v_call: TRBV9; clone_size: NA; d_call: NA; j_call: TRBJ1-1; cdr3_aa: CASSVEGQHYTEAFF; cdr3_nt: TGTGCCAGCAGCGTAGAGGGGCAACATTACACTGAAGCTTTCTTT
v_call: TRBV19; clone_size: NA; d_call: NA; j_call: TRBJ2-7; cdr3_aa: CASLAHRDGEQYF; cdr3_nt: TGTGCCAGTCTAGCCCACCGAGATGGCGAGCAGTACTTC
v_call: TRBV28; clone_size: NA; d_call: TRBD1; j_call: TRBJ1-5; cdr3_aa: CASNTGGDSNQPQHF; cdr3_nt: TGTGCCAGCAATACAGGGGGAGATAGCAATCAGCCCCAGCATTTT
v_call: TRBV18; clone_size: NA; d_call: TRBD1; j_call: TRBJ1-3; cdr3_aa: CASSTGTANSGNTIYF; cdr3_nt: TGTGCCAGCTCAACCGGGACAGCTAACTCTGGAAACACCATATATTTT
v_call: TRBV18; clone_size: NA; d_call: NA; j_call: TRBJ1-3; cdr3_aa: CASSPGGLSGNTIYF; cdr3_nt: TGTGCCAGCTCACCGGGAGGACTCTCTGGAAACACCATATATTTT
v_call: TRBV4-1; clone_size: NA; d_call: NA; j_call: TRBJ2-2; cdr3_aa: CASSQEGGGPGYTGELFF; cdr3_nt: TGCGCCAGCAGCCAAGAGGGGGGGGGCCCTGGGTACACCGGGGAGCTGTTTTTT
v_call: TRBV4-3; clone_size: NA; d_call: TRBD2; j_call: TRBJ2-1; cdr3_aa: CASSTTSDSYNEQFF; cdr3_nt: TGCGCCAGCAGCACCACTAGCGACTCCTACAATGAGCAGTTCTTC
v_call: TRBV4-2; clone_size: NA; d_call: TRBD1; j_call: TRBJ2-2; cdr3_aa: CASSPQGGTGINTGELFF; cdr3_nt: TGTGCCAGCAGCCCCCAAGGGGGGACAGGGATTAACACCGGGGAGCTGTTTTTT
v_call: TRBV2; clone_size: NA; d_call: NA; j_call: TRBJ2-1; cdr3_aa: CASSESGLYNEQFF; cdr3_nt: TGTGCCAGCAGTGAATCCGGACTCTACAATGAGCAGTTCTTC
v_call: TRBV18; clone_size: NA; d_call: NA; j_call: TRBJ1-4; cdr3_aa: CASSPGSNEKLFF; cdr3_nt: TGTGCCAGCTCCCCCGGGTCTAATGAAAAACTGTTTTTT
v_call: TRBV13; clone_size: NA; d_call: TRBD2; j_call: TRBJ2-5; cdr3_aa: CASASRLAGGVQETQYF; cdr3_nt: TGTGCCAGCGCCTCCAGGCTAGCGGGGGGGGTCCAAGAGACCCAGTACTTC
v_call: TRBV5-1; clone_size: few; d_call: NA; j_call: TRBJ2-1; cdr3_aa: CASSLDGSPFSYNEQFF; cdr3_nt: TGCGCCAGCAGCTTGGATGGTAGCCCCTTCTCCTACAATGAGCAGTTCTTC
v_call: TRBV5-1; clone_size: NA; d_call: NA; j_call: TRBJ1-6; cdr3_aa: CASSLQNSPLHF; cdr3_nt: TGCGCCAGCAGCTTGCAGAATTCACCCCTCCACTTT
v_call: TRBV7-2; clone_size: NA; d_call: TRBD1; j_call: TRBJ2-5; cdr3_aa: CASSLGTGPIETQYF; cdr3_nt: TGTGCCAGCAGCTTAGGGACAGGGCCGATAGAGACCCAGTACTTC
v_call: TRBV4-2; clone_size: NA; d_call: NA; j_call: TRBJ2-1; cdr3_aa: CASSQDSSRASGEQFF; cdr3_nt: TGTGCCAGCAGCCAAGATAGTAGCAGGGCCTCGGGTGAGCAGTTCTTC
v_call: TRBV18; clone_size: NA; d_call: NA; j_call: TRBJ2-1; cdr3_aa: CASSPRNRGGNEQFF; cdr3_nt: TGTGCCAGCTCACCGCGTAACAGGGGGGGCAATGAGCAGTTCTTC
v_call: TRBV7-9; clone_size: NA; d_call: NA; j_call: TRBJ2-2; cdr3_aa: CASGGPNTGELFF; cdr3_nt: TGTGCCAGCGGGGGCCCGAACACCGGGGAGCTGTTTTTT
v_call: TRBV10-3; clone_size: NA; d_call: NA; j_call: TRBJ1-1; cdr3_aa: CAISAPGFAEAFF; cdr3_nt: TGTGCCATCAGTGCCCCCGGGTTCGCTGAAGCTTTCTTT
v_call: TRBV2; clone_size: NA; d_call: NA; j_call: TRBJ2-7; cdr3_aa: CASSAPGLREQYF; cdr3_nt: TGTGCCAGCAGCGCCCCCGGTTTGCGGGAGCAGTACTTC
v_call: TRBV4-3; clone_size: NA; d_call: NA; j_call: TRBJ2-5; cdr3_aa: CASSQDVRGDKYF; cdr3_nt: TGCGCCAGCAGCCAAGATGTCAGGGGGGACAAATACTTC
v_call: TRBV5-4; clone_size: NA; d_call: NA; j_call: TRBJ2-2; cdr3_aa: CASSLVVSPNTGELFF; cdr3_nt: TGTGCCAGCAGCTTGGTGGTTAGTCCGAACACCGGGGAGCTGTTTTTT
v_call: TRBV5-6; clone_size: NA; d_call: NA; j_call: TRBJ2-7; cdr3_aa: CASSLGGGQYF; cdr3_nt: TGTGCCAGCAGCCTGGGGGGCGGGCAGTACTTC
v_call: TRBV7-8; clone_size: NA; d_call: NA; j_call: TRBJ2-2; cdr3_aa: CASSLVSGELFF; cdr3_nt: TGTGCCAGCAGCTTAGTCAGCGGGGAGCTGTTTTTT
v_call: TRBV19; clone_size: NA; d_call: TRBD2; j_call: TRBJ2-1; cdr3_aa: CASAGGAGGPVYNEQFF; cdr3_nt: TGTGCCAGCGCGGGTGGTGCGGGGGGGCCGGTCTACAATGAGCAGTTCTTC
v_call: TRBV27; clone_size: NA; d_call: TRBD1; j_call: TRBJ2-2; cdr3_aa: CARGTGGCRLFF; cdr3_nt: TGTGCCAGAGGGACAGGGGGCTGTAGGCTGTTTTTT
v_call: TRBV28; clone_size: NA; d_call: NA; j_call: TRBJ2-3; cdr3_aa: CASSLEGRATDTQYF; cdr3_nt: TGTGCCAGCAGTTTAGAGGGTCGGGCGACAGATACGCAGTATTTT
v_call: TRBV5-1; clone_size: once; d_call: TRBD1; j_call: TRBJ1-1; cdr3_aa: CASRGDRGLAGNTEAFF; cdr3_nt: TGCGCCAGCAGAGGGGACAGGGGCCTCGCGGGAAACACTGAAGCTTTCTTT
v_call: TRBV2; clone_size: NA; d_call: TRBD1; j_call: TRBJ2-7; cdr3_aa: CASSIEIQGNYEQYF; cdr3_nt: TGTGCCAGCTCGATCGAGATACAGGGGAACTACGAGCAGTACTTC
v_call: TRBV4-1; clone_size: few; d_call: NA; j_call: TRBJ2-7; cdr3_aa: CASSLGSEQYF; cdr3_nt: TGCGCCAGCAGCCTCGGGTCCGAGCAGTACTTC
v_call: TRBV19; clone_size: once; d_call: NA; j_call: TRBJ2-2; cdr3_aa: CASSARGPNTEELFF; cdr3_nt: TGTGCCAGTAGTGCCAGGGGTCCGAACACCGAGGAGCTGTTTTTT
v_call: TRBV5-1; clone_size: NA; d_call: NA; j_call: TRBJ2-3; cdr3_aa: CASSLEQGKVTDTQYF; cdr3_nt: TGCGCCAGCAGCTTGGAGCAGGGAAAAGTGACAGATACGCAGTATTTT
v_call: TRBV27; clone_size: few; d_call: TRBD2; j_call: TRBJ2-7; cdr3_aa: CASSLVGTGGEQYF; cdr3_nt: TGTGCCAGCAGTTTAGTCGGGACGGGGGGCGAGCAGTACTTC
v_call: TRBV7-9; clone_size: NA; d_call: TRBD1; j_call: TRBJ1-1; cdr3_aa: CASSFGTGGTEAFF; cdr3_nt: TGTGCCAGCAGCTTTGGGACAGGGGGGACTGAAGCTTTCTTT
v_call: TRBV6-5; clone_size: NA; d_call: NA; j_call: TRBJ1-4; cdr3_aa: CASRETWTTNEKLFF; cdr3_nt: TGTGCCAGCAGGGAGACCTGGACAACTAATGAAAAACTGTTTTTT
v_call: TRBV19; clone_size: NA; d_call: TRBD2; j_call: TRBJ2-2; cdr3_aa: CASSMRLAGGNTGELFF; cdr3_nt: TGTGCCAGTAGTATGAGGCTAGCGGGGGGAAATACCGGGGAGCTGTTTTTT
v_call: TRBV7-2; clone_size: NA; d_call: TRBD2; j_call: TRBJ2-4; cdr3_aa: CASSRGEAKNIQYF; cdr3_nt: TGTGCCAGCAGCCGGGGGGAAGCCAAAAACATTCAGTACTTC
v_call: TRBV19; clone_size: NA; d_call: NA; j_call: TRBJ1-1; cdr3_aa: CASSLGEGDTEAFF; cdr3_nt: TGTGCCAGTAGCCTGGGCGAGGGGGACACTGAAGCTTTCTTT
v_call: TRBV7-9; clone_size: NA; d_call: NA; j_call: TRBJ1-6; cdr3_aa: CSSSLVRLSSYNSPPHF; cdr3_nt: TGTTCCAGCAGCTTAGTTCGGTTAAGCTCCTATAATTCACCCCCCCACTTT
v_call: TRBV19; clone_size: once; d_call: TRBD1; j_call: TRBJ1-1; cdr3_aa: CASSGRGWPEAFF; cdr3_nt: TGTGCCAGTAGTGGCAGGGGGTGGCCTGAAGCTTTCTTT
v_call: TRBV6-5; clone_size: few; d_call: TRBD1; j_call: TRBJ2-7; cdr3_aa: CASSTDRGTYEQYF; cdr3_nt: TGTGCCAGCAGTACGGACAGGGGCACCTACGAGCAGTACTTC
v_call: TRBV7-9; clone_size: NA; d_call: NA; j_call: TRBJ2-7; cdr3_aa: CASSLGPRYEQYF; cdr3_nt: TGTGCCAGCAGCTTAGGGCCCAGGTACGAGCAGTACTTC